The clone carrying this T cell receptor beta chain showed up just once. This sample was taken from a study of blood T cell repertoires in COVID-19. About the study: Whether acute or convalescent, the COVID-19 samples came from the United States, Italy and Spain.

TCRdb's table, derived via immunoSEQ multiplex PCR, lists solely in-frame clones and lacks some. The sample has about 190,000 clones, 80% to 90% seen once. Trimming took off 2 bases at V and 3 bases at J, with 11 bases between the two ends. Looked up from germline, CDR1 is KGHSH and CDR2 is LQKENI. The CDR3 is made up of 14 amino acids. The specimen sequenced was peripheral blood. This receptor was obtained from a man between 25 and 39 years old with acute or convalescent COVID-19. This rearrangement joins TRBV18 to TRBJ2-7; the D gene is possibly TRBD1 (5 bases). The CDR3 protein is CASSPATVIYEQYF. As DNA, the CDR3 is TGTGCCAGCTCACCAGCGACAGTAATCTACGAGCAGTACTTC. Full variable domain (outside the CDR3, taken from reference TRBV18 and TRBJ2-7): NAGVMQNPRHLVRRRGQEARLRCSPMKGHSHVYWYRQLPEEGLKFMVYLQKENIIDESGMPKERFSAEFPKEGPSILRIQQVVRGDSAAYFCASSPATVIYEQYFGPGTRLTVT.